These 6 T cell receptor beta chains came from one sample sequenced in a study of graft-versus-host responses after intestinal transplantation. Assay used: immunoSEQ multiplex PCR; TCRdb lists only in-frame clones, some missing. The data contain about 110,000 clones, about 93% of them seen just once; the ten biggest clones take up about 0.51%. These TCRs are of unknown antigen specificity. The source was unstimulated CD8+ T cells sorted from spleen or lymph node cells, collected before intestinal transplant. The receptor set was obtained from a human donor who received an intestinal transplant.

The rearrangement uses TRBV5-4 and TRBJ2-7, with D possibly being TRBD2 (5 bases). Germline V gives CDR1 SGHNT, CDR2 YYREEE (reference sequence). The CDR3 sequence is 14 residues long. V was shortened by 4 bases and J by 3 bases, with 14 bases between the two germline ends. The CDR3: CASSLGGSLYEQYF. CDR3 coding DNA: TGTGCCAGCAGCCTTGGAGGTAGCCTCTACGAGCAGTACTTC.

This clone was detected only once. The chain joins TRBV5-1 to TRBJ2-5, with TRBD2 matching 14 bases. Germline V gives CDR1 SGHRS, CDR2 YFSETQ. The length of the CDR3 is 18 residues. V shed 0 bases and J 3 bases; nucleotides not matched to a gene: 7. The CDR3 protein is CASSLVGLAGDGKETQYF. CDR3 DNA sequence: TGCGCCAGCAGCTTGGTGGGACTAGCGGGAGATGGGAAAGAGACCCAGTACTTC.

This rearrangement joins TRBV20-1 to TRBJ2-1; D is unresolved. The CDR3 is made up of 11 amino acids. V lost 8 bases, J lost 6 bases, and 11 bases lay in between. Looked up from germline, CDR1 is DFQATT and CDR2 is SNEGSKA (reference sequence). The CDR3 reads CSTDISNEQFF. DNA of the CDR3: TGCAGTACCGACATATCCAATGAGCAGTTCTTC.

The chain uses TRBV9 and TRBJ2-5; possible D gene TRBD1, 5 bases. The germline CDR1 and CDR2 sequences are SGDLS and YYNGEE. V lost 0 bases and J 1 base, leaving 7 bases between the germline ends. The CDR3 sequence is 14 residues long. The CDR3 coding sequence is TGTGCCAGCAGCGTAGCTACAGGCCAAGAGACCCAGTACTTC. Translated: CASSVATGQETQYF. The whole variable domain, remainder taken from reference TRBV9 and TRBJ2-5, is DSGVTQTPKHLITATGQRVTLRCSPRSGDLSVYWYQQSLDQGLQFLIQYYNGEERAKGNILERFSAQQFPDLHSELNLSSLELGDSALYFCASSVATGQETQYFGPGTRLLVL.

The J gene is TRBJ2-7, the V gene TRBV21-1; the table's D call, TRBD2, has no DNA check behind it. TRBV21-1 is designated a pseudogene. The CDR3 covers 15 residues. In DNA form, the CDR3 reads TGTGCCAGCAGCAAAGCCGAGGGTACTACCTACGAGCAGTACTTC. It is translated as CASSKAEGTTYEQYF.

CDR3 bases: TGTGCCAGTAGTATGGGGGTCCTTAGCAATCAGCCCCAGCATTTT. Translating gives CASSMGVLSNQPQHF. The chain couples TRBV19 to TRBJ1-5; the D gene is possibly TRBD1 (5 bases). The CDR3 is 15 residues long. The V gene's germline CDR1 is LNHDA and CDR2 SQIVND (reference sequence). V was pared by 3 bases and J by 0 bases, with 9 bases between.